Listed here are 25 T cell receptor beta chains from one sample, sequenced in a study of OX40 agonist ivuxolimab in advanced cancers. Sequenced by immunoSEQ multiplex PCR; TCRdb stores in-frame clones only, minus some. The sample has 80,000 or so clones, roughly 92% seen once; the top ten hold about 0.6%. Sequences were derived from CD4+ or CD8+ T cells sorted from blood, sampled in a trial of the OX40 agonist ivuxolimab. Receptors were obtained from an adult with an advanced solid tumor such as melanoma, head and neck, liver or kidney cancer.

This clone was observed a few times. Here the CDR3 DNA reads TGTGCCAGCAGCTTATTCACTCCCAGCGCCCGGCTAGTCCGTTTATCCTACGAGCAGTACTTC. This codes for CASSLFTPSARLVRLSYEQYF. The rearrangement joins TRBV7-6 to TRBJ2-7; D gene ambiguous. CDR3 length equals 21 residues. The V end was cut by 2 bases, the J end by 1 base, with 30 bases between. CDR1 and CDR2 (germline): SGHVS, FNYEAQ.

This clone has only one observation. V usage is TRBV7-8 and J usage is TRBJ2-2; 12 positions agree with TRBD2. The V and J ends lost 5 bases and 4 bases, in that order; junction bases with no gene match: 8. The CDR3 contains 17 residues. From germline, CDR1 is SGHVS and CDR2 FQNEAQ. In DNA, the CDR3 is TGTGCCAGCAGCCTGCTAGCGGGGGGGCCGGGCACCGGGGAGCTGTTTTTT. Protein sequence: CASSLLAGGPGTGELFF.

The sample holds a few counts of this clone. The rearrangement uses TRBV18 and TRBJ2-7, with D tentatively TRBD1 (6 bases). The CDR3 loop spans 13 amino acids. Germline CDR1 and CDR2: KGHSH and LQKENI. Deletions cut 0 bases from V and 9 bases from J, with 12 bases between. CDR3 coding DNA: TGTGCCAGCTCACCACCGGGACATTTAGGGCAGTACTTC. Translating it yields CASSPPGHLGQYF.

The V gene is TRBV5-1, the J gene TRBJ2-2, with unresolved D. The germline V gene has CDR1 SGHRS and CDR2 YFSETQ. V lost 0 bases and J lost 0, with 9 bases in between. The CDR3 contains 16 residues. The CDR3 here is CASSLASSSNTGELFF. For the CDR3, the DNA is TGCGCCAGCAGCTTGGCCTCTTCCTCGAACACCGGGGAGCTGTTTTTT.

This clone was seen a single time. This chain joins TRBV30 and TRBJ2-5, with a possible D match to TRBD2 (5 bases). Germline V gives CDR1 GTSNPN, CDR2 SVGIG (reference sequence). Deletions cut 1 base from V and 9 bases from J, with 30 bases between. The CDR3 totals 18 residues. Here the CDR3 reads CAWSAPPLSSLVSKPQYF. Written as DNA, the CDR3 is TGTGCCTGGAGTGCCCCCCCCCTTTCTAGCCTGGTTTCGAAACCCCAGTACTTC.

The chain carries TRBV7-3 and TRBJ1-2, with 8 positions matching TRBD1. CDR1 and CDR2 (germline): SGHTA, FQGTGA. This CDR3 contains 13 residues. After removal of 5 bases from V and 8 bases from J, the junction contained 7 bases not matched to a gene. The CDR3 DNA follows: TGTGCCAGCAGCCCGCAGGGGGCGAGCGGCTACACCTTC. The encoded protein is CASSPQGASGYTF.

The chain uses TRBV14 and TRBJ2-6; 8 positions agree with TRBD1. Germline V gene data show CDR1 as SGHDN and CDR2 as FVKESK. This CDR3 is 17 amino acids long. J gave up 1 base and V 1 base, and 3 bases lay outside the gene matches. CDR3 nucleotide sequence: TGTGCCAGCAGCCAAGGACAGGGGTTATCTGGGGCCAACGTCCTGACTTTC. Its translation: CASSQGQGLSGANVLTF.

This clone showed up just once. V and J are TRBV5-6 and TRBJ2-7, with D possibly TRBD2 on 6 matching bases. Germline V gene sequence: CDR1 SGHDT, CDR2 YYEEEE. The CDR3 has 15 residues. V was clipped by 3 bases and J by 5 bases, with 18 bases between them. The CDR3 spells CASSYPVGSRNEQYF. The CDR3 DNA follows: TGTGCCAGCAGCTACCCTGTCGGGAGCCGCAACGAGCAGTACTTC.

V gene TRBV18 combines with J gene TRBJ1-2, with D perhaps TRBD1 (6 bases). The V end was cut by 3 bases, the J end by 2 bases, with 13 bases between. This CDR3 comprises 15 residues. CDR1 is KGHSH, CDR2 LQKENI, per germline. The CDR3 bases are TGTGCCAGCTCACCCTTAGAGGACAGAAACTATGGCTACACCTTC. Translating gives CASSPLEDRNYGYTF.

V and J are TRBV27 and TRBJ2-3; possible D gene TRBD1, 6 bases. The germline V gene encodes CDR1 MNHEY and CDR2 SMNVEV (reference sequence). The V end lost 4 bases, the J end lost 9 bases, and 17 bases lay between the germline ends. CDR3 length: 14 amino acids. The CDR3 loop reads CASSSRSGGDTQYF. CDR3 nucleotides: TGTGCCAGCAGTTCCCGCTCTGGGGGCGACACGCAGTATTTT.

This chain links TRBV13 with TRBJ2-3, with 10 nucleotides matching TRBD2. The CDR3 is 14 amino acids. V was pared by 5 bases and J by 3 bases, with 2 bases of the junction left unmatched. Germline CDR1 PRHDT, CDR2 FYEKMQ (reference sequence). This chain's CDR3 is CASSETSGTDTQYF. The CDR3, as DNA: TGTGCCAGCAGCGAGACTAGCGGGACAGATACGCAGTATTTT.

CDR3 DNA sequence: TGTGCCAGCAGTGAGTCCGGGACGAAAGAGCAGTACTTC. Its protein is CASSESGTKEQYF. The V and J genes are TRBV6-6 and TRBJ2-7; D may be TRBD1 or TRBD2 (5 bases each). The CDR3 covers 13 residues. Germline V gene lookup returns CDR1 MNHNY and CDR2 SVGAGI (reference sequence). The V end lost 5 bases, the J end lost 7 bases, and 15 bases lay between the germline ends.

J is TRBJ1-2 and V is TRBV25-1; tentatively, D is TRBD1 (6 bases). CDR1 is MGHDK and CDR2 is SYGVNS in the germline V gene. Trimming took off 1 base at V and 5 bases at J, with 17 bases between the two ends. The CDR3 covers 16 residues. As DNA, the CDR3 is TGTGCCAGCAGTGAATCATCACCGGGGGCTGGGTATGGCTACACCTTC. The encoded protein is CASSESSPGAGYGYTF.

The V gene is TRBV11-2, the J gene TRBJ2-3; 7 positions match TRBD2. Trimming removed 3 bases from V and 6 bases from J; junction bases left unmatched: 18. Germline assignment: CDR1 SGHAT and CDR2 FQNNGV. There are 18 residues in the CDR3. The CDR3 loop is CASSFPPGLRYPTDTQYF. The DNA of the CDR3 is TGTGCCAGCAGCTTTCCGCCGGGACTACGATACCCAACGGATACGCAGTATTTT.

J is TRBJ1-5 and V is TRBV27, with a tentative D call TRBD1 (5 bases). V was shortened by 3 bases and J by 5 bases, with 14 bases between the two germline ends. Germline lookup yields CDR1 MNHEY and CDR2 SMNVEV (reference sequence). CDR3 length equals 15 residues. CDR3 sequence: CASSFGGRLDQPQHF. CDR3 nucleotide sequence: TGTGCCAGCAGTTTTGGGGGACGGCTGGATCAGCCCCAGCATTTT.

J is TRBJ1-5 and V is TRBV7-8; D possibly corresponds to TRBD1 (5 bases). Germline V gene lookup returns CDR1 SGHVS and CDR2 FQNEAQ. V lost 2 bases to trimming and J lost 2 bases, with 13 bases between them. The CDR3 covers 16 residues. The CDR3 sequence: CASSLWRGTGNQPQHF. The CDR3 DNA sequence: TGTGCCAGCAGCTTATGGAGGGGTACGGGCAATCAGCCCCAGCATTTT.

The J gene is TRBJ2-5, the V gene TRBV11-3; TRBD2 is a possible D gene (5 bases). The germline V gene has CDR1 SGHNT and CDR2 YENEEA. The CDR3 spans 13 residues. Trimming removed 1 base from V and 7 bases from J, with 10 bases in between. The CDR3 DNA reads as TGTGCCAGCAGCTTAGCCCAAGAGGGGACCCAGTACTTC. It yields the protein CASSLAQEGTQYF.

The genes are TRBV2 and TRBJ2-7; D remains ambiguous. This CDR3 region has 14 residues. Germline CDR1 reads SNHLY; CDR2 reads FYNNEI. Between the trimmed V and J ends, which lost 5 bases and 0 bases, there was a span of 11 bases. The CDR3: CASSNRASSYEQYF. The CDR3 bases are TGTGCCAGCAGTAACAGAGCGAGCTCCTACGAGCAGTACTTC.

In this sample, this clone turned up a few times. The chain links TRBV25-1 to TRBJ2-2, with D perhaps TRBD1 (6 bases). The CDR3 runs to 15 residues. The germline gives CDR1 MGHDK, CDR2 SYGVNS. The germline V and J ends were trimmed by 3 bases and 4 bases, with 12 bases remaining between them. The CDR3 loop is CASSDPGDITGELFF. CDR3 nucleotides: TGTGCCAGCAGTGACCCCGGGGACATCACCGGGGAGCTGTTTTTT.

V gene TRBV7-2 combines with J gene TRBJ2-1; 8 bases fit TRBD2. The CDR3 is 16 amino acids. Germline V gives CDR1 SGHTA, CDR2 FQGNSA. V trimming: 1 base; J trimming: 3 bases; junction bases outside the gene matches: 5. CDR3 bases: TGTGCCAGCAGCTTAGATGTAGCGGGATTCTACAATGAGCAGTTCTTC. Translating it yields CASSLDVAGFYNEQFF. Full variable domain (missing parts from reference TRBV7-2 and TRBJ2-1): GAGVSQSPSNKVTEKGKDVELRCDPISGHTALYWYRQSLGQGLEFLIYFQGNSAPDKSGLPSDRFSAERTGGSVSTLTIQRTQQEDSAVYLCASSLDVAGFYNEQFFGPGTRLTVL.

This chain uses TRBV5-1 with TRBJ2-1, with TRBD2 identical over 9 bases. This CDR3 contains 15 residues. Germline-derived CDR1 and CDR2 are SGHRS and YFSETQ. CDR3 residues: CAASAGGPSYNEQFF. The DNA for the CDR3 is TGCGCAGCATCGGCGGGAGGGCCTTCCTACAATGAGCAGTTCTTC.

The rearrangement joins TRBV10-3 to TRBJ2-7; D gene uncertain. CDR1 ENHRY and CDR2 SYGVKD come from the germline V gene. The CDR3 spans 14 residues. The V gene lost 0 bases and the J gene lost 3 bases, with 9 bases spanning the gap. The CDR3 coding sequence is TGTGCCATCAGTGAGTCTAACGGTAACTACGAGCAGTACTTC. Its translation: CAISESNGNYEQYF.

The V call is TRBV6-5, the J call TRBJ1-4, with D unresolved. The CDR3 covers 14 residues. With 6 bases removed from V and 8 bases from J, the gap between germline ends came to 16 bases. Germline V gene data show CDR1 as MNHEY and CDR2 as SVGAGI. CDR3 region: CASRQLELQEKLFF. The CDR3 DNA follows: TGTGCCAGCAGACAGCTAGAGCTTCAGGAAAAACTGTTTTTT.

The chain recombines TRBV7-2 with TRBJ1-4, with 8 bases fitting TRBD1. V was pared by 5 bases and J by 5 bases, with 7 bases of the junction left unmatched. Germline V gene data show CDR1 as SGHTA and CDR2 as FQGNSA. The CDR3 has 15 residues. The CDR3 sequence is CASSRGTGQNEKLFF. The CDR3 coding sequence is TGTGCCAGCAGCCGTGGGACAGGCCAAAATGAAAAACTGTTTTTT.

In DNA, the CDR3 is TGCGCCAGCAGCTTCCAGCGGGGGTCCGGGACCGGGGAGCTGTTTTTT. Translated: CASSFQRGSGTGELFF. V is TRBV5-1 and J is TRBJ2-2; TRBD2 matches 8 bases. There are 16 residues in the CDR3. Germline CDR1 SGHRS, CDR2 YFSETQ. V gave up 2 bases and J gave up 5 bases; unmatched junction bases: 8.